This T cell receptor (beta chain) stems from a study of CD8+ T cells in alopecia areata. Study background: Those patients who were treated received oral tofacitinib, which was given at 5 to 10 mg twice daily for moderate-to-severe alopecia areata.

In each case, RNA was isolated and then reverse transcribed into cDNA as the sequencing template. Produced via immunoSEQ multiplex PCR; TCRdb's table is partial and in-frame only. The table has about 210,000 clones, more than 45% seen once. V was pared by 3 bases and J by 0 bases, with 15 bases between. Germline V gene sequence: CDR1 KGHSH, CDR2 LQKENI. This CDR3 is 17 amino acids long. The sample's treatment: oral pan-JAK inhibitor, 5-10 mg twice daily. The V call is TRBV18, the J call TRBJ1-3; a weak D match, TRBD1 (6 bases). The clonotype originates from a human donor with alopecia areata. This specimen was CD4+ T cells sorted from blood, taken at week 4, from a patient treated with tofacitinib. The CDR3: CASSPAGVAPSGNTIYF. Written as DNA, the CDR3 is TGTGCCAGCTCACCCGCAGGGGTAGCGCCCTCTGGAAACACCATATATTTT.